The TCR beta chain described here comes from a study of response to subunit inactivated influenza vaccine. From the RT-PCR reads, TCRdb called clonotypes with MiXCR, one entry per CDR3 protein. The sample lists some 640,000 distinct CDR3 sequences, approximately 13% occurring once. Trimming shortened V by 1 base and J by 6 bases, and 15 bases separated the two germline ends. Germline V gene lookup returns CDR1 SGHTA and CDR2 FQGNSA. This CDR3 has 15 amino acids. The sequence was obtained from a man in his fifties who received an inactivated influenza vaccine. The chain couples TRBV7-2 to TRBJ1-2; D is ambiguous. Material: PBMCs from blood, obtained 14 to 15 days before vaccination. CDR3 protein: CASSLVRFNSDGYTF. DNA of the CDR3: TGTGCCAGCAGCTTAGTTCGGTTTAACTCGGATGGCTACACCTTC. The variable domain in full, with the rest retrieved from reference TRBV7-2 and TRBJ1-2, is GAGVSQSPSNKVTEKGKDVELRCDPISGHTALYWYRQSLGQGLEFLIYFQGNSAPDKSGLPSDRFSAERTGGSVSTLTIQRTQQEDSAVYLCASSLVRFNSDGYTFGSGTRLTVV.